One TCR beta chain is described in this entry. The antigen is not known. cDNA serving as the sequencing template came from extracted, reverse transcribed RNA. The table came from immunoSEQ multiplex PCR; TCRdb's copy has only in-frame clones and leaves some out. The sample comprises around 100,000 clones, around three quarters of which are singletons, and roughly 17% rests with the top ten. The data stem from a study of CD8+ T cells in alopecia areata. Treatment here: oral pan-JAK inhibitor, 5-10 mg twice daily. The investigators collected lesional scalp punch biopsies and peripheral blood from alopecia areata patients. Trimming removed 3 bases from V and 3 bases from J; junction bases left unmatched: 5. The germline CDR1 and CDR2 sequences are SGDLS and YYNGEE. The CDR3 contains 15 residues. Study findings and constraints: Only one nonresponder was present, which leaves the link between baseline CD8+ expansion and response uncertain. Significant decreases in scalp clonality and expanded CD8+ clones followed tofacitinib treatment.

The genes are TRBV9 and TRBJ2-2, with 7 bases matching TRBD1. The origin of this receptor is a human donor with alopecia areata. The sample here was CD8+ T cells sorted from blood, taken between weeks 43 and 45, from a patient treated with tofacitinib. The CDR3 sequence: CASSGGTVDTGELFF. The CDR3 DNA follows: TGTGCCAGCAGCGGGGGGACAGTGGACACCGGGGAGCTGTTTTTT. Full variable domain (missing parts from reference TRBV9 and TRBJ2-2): DSGVTQTPKHLITATGQRVTLRCSPRSGDLSVYWYQQSLDQGLQFLIQYYNGEERAKGNILERFSAQQFPDLHSELNLSSLELGDSALYFCASSGGTVDTGELFFGEGSRLTVL.